Each of the 17 T cell receptor beta chains below was sequenced from the same sample in a study of memory CD4+ T cells and cytomegalovirus serostatus. The repertoire was sequenced with immunoSEQ multiplex PCR; TCRdb's copy has only in-frame clones and lacks some. The sample lists some 80,000 clones, around 80% occurring once. Single viable CD3+CD4+CD8-CD45RO+ cells were sorted as the memory CD4+ T cells. Sequenced material: memory CD4+ T cells from blood. These TCRs come from an adult in good health and CMV-seronegative.

V gene TRBV25-1 combines with J gene TRBJ1-2; D is undetermined. V was pared by 2 bases and J by 9 bases, with 13 bases between. Germline V gives CDR1 MGHDK, CDR2 SYGVNS. The CDR3 runs to 13 residues. The DNA for the CDR3 is TGTGCCAGCAGTGAAGGGTCCTTTCGTCGCTACACCTTC. It encodes CASSEGSFRRYTF.

The chain couples TRBV9 to TRBJ1-2, with a possible D match to TRBD1 (5 bases). CDR3 length: 14 residues. Germline V gene lookup returns CDR1 SGDLS and CDR2 YYNGEE. The germline V and J ends were trimmed by 0 bases and 7 bases, with 13 bases remaining between them. DNA of the CDR3: TGTGCCAGCAGCGTAGTTGAGGGGTCAGGTGGCTACACCTTC. Translated, it gives CASSVVEGSGGYTF.

The chain carries TRBV5-1 and TRBJ2-7; TRBD1 matches 8 bases. V gave up 0 bases and J gave up 6 bases; unmatched junction bases: 8. The CDR3 contains 15 residues. CDR1 SGHRS and CDR2 YFSETQ come from the germline V gene. Here the CDR3 DNA reads TGCGCCAGCAGCTTGGGGGACACTACAGGGGGCGAGCAGTACTTC. Translation: CASSLGDTTGGEQYF.

In this sample, this clone turned up a few times. The chain joins TRBV29-1 to TRBJ1-4, with D possibly being TRBD1 (6 bases). Trimming shortened V by 6 bases and J by 7 bases, and 27 bases separated the two germline ends. The CDR3 contains 17 residues. The germline V gene has CDR1 SQVTM and CDR2 ANQGSEA. Written as DNA, the CDR3 is TGCAGCGTAACGGCAACTACGGGGGCTTGGTACGGTGAAAAACTGTTTTTT. Translation gives CSVTATTGAWYGEKLFF.

The rearrangement joins TRBV28 to TRBJ2-7; D gene unclear. Trimming removed 5 bases at V and 0 bases at J, with 5 bases between. The CDR3 consists of 12 residues. Germline V gene data show CDR1 as MDHEN and CDR2 as SYDVKM. The CDR3 reads CASSPNSYEQYF. CDR3 DNA sequence: TGTGCCAGCAGTCCGAACTCCTACGAGCAGTACTTC.

Here the CDR3 DNA reads TGTGCCAGCAGCCCACCCGGACTCTCAAACACAGATACGCAGTATTTT. Protein: CASSPPGLSNTDTQYF. V is TRBV11-3 and J is TRBJ2-3, with D maybe TRBD2 (5 bases). Trimming cost V 5 bases and J 2 bases, with 17 bases left between them. This CDR3 region has 16 residues. Germline V lookup: CDR1 SGHNT, CDR2 YENEEA.

The chain has TRBV10-3 and TRBJ2-5; TRBD1 or TRBD2 may be the D gene (6 bases each). V lost 6 bases to trimming and J lost 3 bases, with 17 bases between them. This CDR3 is 15 amino acids long. Germline V gene sequence: CDR1 ENHRY, CDR2 SYGVKD. The CDR3 sequence: CAISPGHGGEETQYF. The DNA of the CDR3 is TGTGCCATCAGCCCGGGTCACGGGGGCGAAGAGACCCAGTACTTC.

The chain couples TRBV2 to TRBJ2-3; no clear D gene. The germline V and J ends were trimmed by 3 bases and 0 bases, with 10 bases remaining between them. The CDR3 has 15 residues. Germline V gene data show CDR1 as SNHLY and CDR2 as FYNNEI. The CDR3 bases are TGTGCCAGCAGTGATCCCTACCCTAGCACAGATACGCAGTATTTT. Translation gives CASSDPYPSTDTQYF.

The CDR3 region has the DNA TGTGCCTCGGGCGGGGGGCTAGCGGGGCAAGAGACCCAGTACTTC. Translating gives CASGGGLAGQETQYF. The chain links TRBV5-4 to TRBJ2-5; 9 bases are shared with TRBD2. V was clipped by 10 bases and J by 2 bases; unmatched bases: 12. The CDR3 has 15 residues. Germline V gene data show CDR1 as SGHNT and CDR2 as YYREEE (reference sequence).

The chain links TRBV10-3 to TRBJ2-7; the match to TRBD2 covers 7 bases. The CDR3 has 13 residues. CDR1 and CDR2 from the germline V gene are ENHRY and SYGVKD. V was pared by 4 bases and J by 6 bases, with 6 bases of the junction left unmatched. The CDR3 here is CAISAAGVGEQYF. Here the CDR3 DNA reads TGTGCCATCAGTGCGGCGGGGGTAGGCGAGCAGTACTTC.

This chain joins TRBV30 and TRBJ1-2, with 12 bases identical to TRBD1. The ends lost 8 bases at V and 4 bases at J; junction bases unmatched: 8. Germline CDR1 GTSNPN, CDR2 SVGIG (reference sequence). The CDR3 runs to 14 residues. This CDR3 is CAGTGGGLGYGYTF. As DNA, the CDR3 is TGTGCCGGGACAGGGGGCGGCCTGGGCTATGGCTACACCTTC.

This clone was observed a handful of times. The genes are TRBV4-2 and TRBJ1-2, with D uncertain. CDR1 LGHNA and CDR2 YNFKEQ come from the germline V gene. This CDR3 spans 13 amino acids. The V gene lost 0 bases and the J gene lost 5 bases, with 7 bases spanning the gap. The CDR3 sequence is CASSQERSYGYTF. Written as DNA, the CDR3 is TGTGCCAGCAGCCAAGAGAGGTCGTATGGCTACACCTTC.

The chain combines TRBV18 with TRBJ1-1; TRBD1 might be the D (5 bases). The ends were cut back, 6 bases at V and 1 base at J, with 18 bases in the middle. Per the germline V gene, CDR1 is KGHSH and CDR2 is LQKENI. The CDR3 is 16 residues long. The CDR3, as DNA: TGTGCCAGCTCCGACCTGATGAGGGACTCGAACACTGAAGCTTTCTTT. This sequence encodes CASSDLMRDSNTEAFF.

V usage is TRBV6-6 and J usage is TRBJ1-6; 7 positions agree with TRBD1. CDR1 and CDR2 from the germline V gene are MNHNY and SVGAGI (reference sequence). CDR3 length: 15 residues. Trimming took 5 bases from V and 8 from J; bases not matched to a gene: 9. DNA of the CDR3: TGTGCCAGCAGTCTACGGACAGGAAGGGATTCACCCCTCCACTTT. Its translation is CASSLRTGRDSPLHF.

This clone came up a few times. This chain links TRBV11-2 with TRBJ1-2; 7 nucleotides line up with TRBD1. The CDR3 sequence is 13 residues long. V shed 4 bases, J shed 2 bases, and the junction held 1 base outside the gene matches. Germline CDR1 is SGHAT and CDR2 is FQNNGV. CDR3 loop: CASSSGGNYGYTF. The CDR3 nucleotides are TGTGCCAGCAGCTCAGGGGGAAACTATGGCTACACCTTC. Filled out from reference TRBV11-2 and TRBJ1-2, the complete variable domain reads EAGVAQSPRYKIIEKRQSVAFWCNPISGHATLYWYQQILGQGPKLLIQFQNNGVVDDSQLPKDRFSAERLKGVDSTLKIQPAKLEDSAVYLCASSSGGNYGYTFGSGTRLTVV.

This chain joins TRBV6-4 and TRBJ1-2; a possible D gene is TRBD1 (6 bases). CDR3 length: 15 amino acids. Trimming removed 2 bases at V and 7 bases at J, with 17 bases between. Germline CDR1 reads MRHNA; CDR2 reads SNTAGT. The CDR3 nucleotides read TGTGCCAGCAGTGACCAAGCCCAGGGGAGGCTTGGCTACACCTTC. Residues: CASSDQAQGRLGYTF.

The gene calls are TRBV7-9 and TRBJ1-1; D may be TRBD1 (6 bases). This CDR3 has 16 residues. CDR1 SEHNR and CDR2 FQNEAQ come from the germline V gene (reference sequence). V lost 8 bases, J lost 1 base, and 20 bases lay in between. Here the CDR3 DNA reads TGTGCCAGCTTTATGACAGGCCCTACGGGGAACACTGAAGCTTTCTTT. It yields the protein CASFMTGPTGNTEAFF.